This T cell receptor (beta chain) was sequenced during a study of T cell clonality in common variable immunodeficiency. Germline values: CDR1 ENHRY, CDR2 SYGVKD. There are 15 residues in the CDR3. The ends lost 7 bases at V and 5 bases at J; junction bases unmatched: 8. In this sample, this clone turned up many times. The missing CDR3 end, 3 residues past where the read stops, is filled in from the germline J gene. The protocol was immunoSEQ multiplex PCR, while the TCRdb copy is restricted to in-frame clones and leaves out a portion. The specimen gives about 47,000 clones without singletons; the ten biggest hold approximately 2%.

This clonotype was obtained from a person aged 18 to 75 in good health. V and J are TRBV10-3 and TRBJ2-1; 10 positions match TRBD2. Sequenced: peripheral blood mononuclear cells. The covered CDR3 bases are TGTGCCATCACTTCTAGCGGGGGTTTTAACAATGAG. Protein sequence: CAITSSGGFNNE. The whole CDR3 sequence reads CAITSSGGFNNEQFF.